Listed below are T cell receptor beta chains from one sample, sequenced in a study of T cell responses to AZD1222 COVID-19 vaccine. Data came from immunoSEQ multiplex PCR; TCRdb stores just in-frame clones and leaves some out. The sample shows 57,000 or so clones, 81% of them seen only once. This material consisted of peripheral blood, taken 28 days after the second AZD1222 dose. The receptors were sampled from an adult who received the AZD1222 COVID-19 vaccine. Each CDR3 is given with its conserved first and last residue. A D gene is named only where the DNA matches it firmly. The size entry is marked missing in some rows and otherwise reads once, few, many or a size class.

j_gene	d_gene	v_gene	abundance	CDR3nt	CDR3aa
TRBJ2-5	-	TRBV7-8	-	TGTGCCAGCAGCACCCGGACGAACGAACAAGAGACCCAGTACTTC	CASSTRTNEQETQYF
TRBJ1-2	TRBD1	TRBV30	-	TGTGCCTGCGCCGCTGGCAGGGGGAACTATGGCTACACCTTC	CACAAGRGNYGYTF
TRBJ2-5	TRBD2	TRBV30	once	TGTGCCTGGAGTGACCTAGCGGGAGAGACCCAGTACTTC	CAWSDLAGETQYF
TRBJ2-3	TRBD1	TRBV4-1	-	TGCGCCAGCAGCCTCCCCGGGACAGGGGCAGATACGCAGTATTTT	CASSLPGTGADTQYF
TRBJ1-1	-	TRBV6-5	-	TGTGCCAGCGTAGCCCAATGGACATCCGAAGCTTTCTTT	CASVAQWTSEAFF
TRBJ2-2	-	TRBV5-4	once	TGTGCCAGCAGCCTTGGAGGGGTGAGAGGCACCGGGGAGCTGTTTTTT	CASSLGGVRGTGELFF
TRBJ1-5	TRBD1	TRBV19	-	TGTGCCAGTAGTATCGACAGGGGAGGTCAGCCCCAGCATTTT	CASSIDRGGQPQHF
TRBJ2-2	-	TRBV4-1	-	TGCGCCAGCAGCCAAAGCCGGGGTCCCAGATCCACCGGGGAGCTGTTTTTT	CASSQSRGPRSTGELFF
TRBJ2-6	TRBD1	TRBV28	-	TGTGCCAGCAGGTACAGGGACAGGAAGTCTGGGGCCAACGTCCTGACTTTC	CASRYRDRKSGANVLTF
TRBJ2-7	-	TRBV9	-	TGTGCCAGCAGCGTAGGACCTTCCGGGATCGAGCAGTACTTC	CASSVGPSGIEQYF
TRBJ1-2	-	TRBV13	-	TGTGCCAGCAGGATTACAGGGACGATAGGCTACACCTTC	CASRITGTIGYTF
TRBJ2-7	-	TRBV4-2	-	TGTGCCAGCAGCCAAGCTGGGGAGCAGTACTTC	CASSQAGEQYF
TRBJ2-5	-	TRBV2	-	TGTGCCAGCAGTAGGAGGAAAGAGACCCAGTACTTC	CASSRRKETQYF
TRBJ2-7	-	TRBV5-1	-	TGCGCCAGCAGCTTAGGGACCGGGAGAGTCCACGAGCAGTACTTC	CASSLGTGRVHEQYF
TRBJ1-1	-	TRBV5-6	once	TGTGCCAGCAGCTTGGCGGCGGGCACTGAAGCTTTCTTT	CASSLAAGTEAFF
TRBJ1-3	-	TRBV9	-	TGTGCCAGCAGCCCCCGAGCAACACAAAAAGCCTCTGGAAACACCATATATTTT	CASSPRATQKASGNTIYF
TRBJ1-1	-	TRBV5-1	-	TGCGCCAGCAGCTTCAAGGGGGACACTGAAGCTTTCTTT	CASSFKGDTEAFF
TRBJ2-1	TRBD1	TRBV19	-	TGTGCCAGTAGTACTCAGGGGGCCCTGTACAATGAGCAGTTCTTC	CASSTQGALYNEQFF
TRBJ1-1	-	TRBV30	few	TGTGCCTGGAAGCTACAGGGTTGGACTGAAGCTTTCTTT	CAWKLQGWTEAFF
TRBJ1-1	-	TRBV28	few	TGTGCCAGCAGACCCTTCCGGACGGGGAACACTGAAGCTTTCTTT	CASRPFRTGNTEAFF
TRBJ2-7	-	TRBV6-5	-	TGTGCCAGCAGTCATTACCCCTACGAGCAGTACTTC	CASSHYPYEQYF
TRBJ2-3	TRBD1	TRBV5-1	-	TGCGCCAGCAGCCATGGGACAGACGCTAGCACAGATACGCAGTATTTT	CASSHGTDASTDTQYF
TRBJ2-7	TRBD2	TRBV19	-	TGTGCCAGTAGTACCTCTAGCGGAGGCTACGAGCAGTACTTC	CASSTSSGGYEQYF
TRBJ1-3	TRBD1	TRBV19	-	TGTGCCAGTACCACAAGGGACAGAGGAAACACCATATATTTT	CASTTRDRGNTIYF
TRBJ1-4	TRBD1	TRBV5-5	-	TGTGCCAGCAGCTTGGGGGGACAGGGGGCCGAAAAACTGTTTTTT	CASSLGGQGAEKLFF
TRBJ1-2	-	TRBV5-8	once	TGTGCCAGCAGCCCGACACTAAGCTATGGCTACACCTTC	CASSPTLSYGYTF
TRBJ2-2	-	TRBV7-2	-	TGTGCCAGCAGCTTAGAAGGGAGCGCCGGGGAGCTGTTTTTT	CASSLEGSAGELFF
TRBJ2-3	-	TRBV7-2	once	TGTGCCAGCAGCCGGGGCCCGGGAGATACGCAGTATTTT	CASSRGPGDTQYF
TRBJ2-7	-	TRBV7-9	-	TGTGCCAGCAGCTTGCAGGTTACCTACGAGCAGTACTTC	CASSLQVTYEQYF
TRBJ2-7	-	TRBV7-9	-	TGTGCCAGCAGCTTAGAAGCGGGTGGGTACGAGCAGTACTTC	CASSLEAGGYEQYF
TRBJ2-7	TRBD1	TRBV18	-	TGTGCCAGCTCAAAATGGGGGCCGGGACAGTTATCCTACGAGCAGTACTTC	CASSKWGPGQLSYEQYF
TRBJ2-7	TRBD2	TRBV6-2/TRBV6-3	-	TGTGCCAGCAGTTTTTCACCTAGCGGGATGTTCTACGAGCAGTACTTC	CASSFSPSGMFYEQYF
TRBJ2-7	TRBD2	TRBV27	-	TGTGCCAGCAGCCAAGGACTAGCGGGTACCTACGAGCAGTACTTC	CASSQGLAGTYEQYF
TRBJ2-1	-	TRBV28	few	TGTGCCAGCACTATGACGGGAGTGGCCTACAATGAGCAGTTCTTC	CASTMTGVAYNEQFF
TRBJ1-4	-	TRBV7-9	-	TGTGCCAGCAGCCCCGCCCTAATAGCGGACGGTAATGAAAAACTGTTTTTT	CASSPALIADGNEKLFF
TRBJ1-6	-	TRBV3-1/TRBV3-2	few	TGTGCCAGCAGCCCGGGCTCCCATAATTCACCCCTCCACTTT	CASSPGSHNSPLHF
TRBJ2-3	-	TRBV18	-	TGTGCCAGCTCACCTGGCCAGGGAATAGCAGATACGCAGTATTTT	CASSPGQGIADTQYF
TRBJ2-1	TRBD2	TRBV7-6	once	TGTGCCAGCAGCTTAAGTAGCGGGAGCTTGAATGAGCAGTTCTTC	CASSLSSGSLNEQFF
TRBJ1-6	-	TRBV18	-	TGTGCCAGCTCACCACCAGGACAGTATGCGTATTCACCCCTCCACTTT	CASSPPGQYAYSPLHF
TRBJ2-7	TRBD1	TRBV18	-	TGTGCCAGCTCACCACCTACAGGGGGGCTCGGCGAGCAGTACTTC	CASSPPTGGLGEQYF
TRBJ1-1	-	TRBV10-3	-	TGTGCCATCAAGGGCCTTTTCCCTGAAGCTTTCTTT	CAIKGLFPEAFF
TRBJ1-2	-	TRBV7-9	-	TGTGCCAGCAGCACGGATAGGACATCCCTCACCTTC	CASSTDRTSLTF
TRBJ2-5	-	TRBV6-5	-	TGTGCCAGCAGTAGGACAGTACGTGAGACCCAGTACTTC	CASSRTVRETQYF
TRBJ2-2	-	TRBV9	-	TGTGCCAGCAGCGCGTCCGGGGGCGGGGAGCTGTTTTTT	CASSASGGGELFF
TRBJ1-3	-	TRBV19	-	TGTGCCAGTAACGACATAGGGGCATCTGGAAACACCATATATTTT	CASNDIGASGNTIYF
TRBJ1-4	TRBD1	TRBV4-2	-	TGTGCCAGCAGCCAAGGGGTCAGGGGGCTTGTGACTAATGAAAAACTGTTTTTT	CASSQGVRGLVTNEKLFF
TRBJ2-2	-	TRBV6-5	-	TGTGCCGTACAGGTCACGAACACCGGGGAGCTGTTTTTT	CAVQVTNTGELFF
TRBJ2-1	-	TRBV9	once	TGTGCCAGCAGCGTAGTCGATCAACTGGGAGGGGGAGGGCAGTTCTTC	CASSVVDQLGGGGQFF
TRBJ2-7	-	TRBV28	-	TGTGCCAGCAGTTCGGGGCAGGGGTATGGGCAGTACTTC	CASSSGQGYGQYF
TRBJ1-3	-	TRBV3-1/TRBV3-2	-	TGTGCCAGCAGCCAGGACAGCCCTGGAAACACCATATATTTT	CASSQDSPGNTIYF
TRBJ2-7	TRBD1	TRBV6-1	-	TGTGCCAGCAGTGATACCGGGACAGGGGTCTACGAGCAGTACTTC	CASSDTGTGVYEQYF
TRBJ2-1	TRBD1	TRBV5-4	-	TGTGCCAGCAGCAGGGACAGACCCGATGAGCAGTTCTTC	CASSRDRPDEQFF
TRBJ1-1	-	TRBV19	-	TGTGCCAGTAGCTCACAGGGCGCCGCTGAAGCTTTCTTT	CASSSQGAAEAFF
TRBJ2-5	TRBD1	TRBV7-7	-	TGTGCTAGCAGCACCGGGGGACAGGCACAAGAGACCCAGTACTTC	CASSTGGQAQETQYF